A selection of T cell receptor beta chains follows, all from one sample in a study of T cells after yellow fever vaccination. TCRdb itself ran the 5' RACE reads through MiXCR, one entry per CDR3 protein. The sample consists of 300,000 to 350,000 distinct CDR3 sequences, about 7.8% of them appearing once. The source material was PBMCs, sampled about 49 days after the first yellow fever vaccination. The receptors come from a man younger than 35 who received the YFV17D yellow fever vaccine. Each CDR3 is given with its conserved first and last residue. D genes are given only for firm matches. For some rows the clone size is stated as once, few or many, or as a class when expanded; others skip it.

d_gene,v_gene,j_gene,abundance,CDR3aa,CDR3nt
TRBD1,TRBV5-1,TRBJ2-1,many,CASSLTGAWWEQFF,TGCGCCAGCAGCTTGACAGGGGCTTGGTGGGAGCAGTTCTTC
NA,TRBV28,TRBJ2-3,many,CASSLMAGAFTDTQYF,TGTGCCAGCAGTTTAATGGCGGGGGCCTTCACAGATACGCAGTATTTT
NA,TRBV1,TRBJ1-2,many,CTSNREGYGYTF,TGCACCAGCAACAGGGAAGGCTATGGCTACACCTTC
NA,TRBV27,TRBJ1-1,few,CASSPIMTLNTEAFF,TGTGCCAGCAGTCCTATCATGACCCTGAACACTGAAGCTTTCTTT
NA,TRBV15,TRBJ1-2,few,CATSSGTFGVVGYTF,TGTGCCACCAGCAGTGGGACCTTCGGAGTGGTGGGCTACACCTTC
NA,TRBV7-2,TRBJ2-7,NA,CASSFRGPPYEQYF,TGTGCCAGCAGCTTTAGAGGGCCCCCTTACGAGCAGTACTTC
NA,TRBV5-1,TRBJ2-1,NA,CASSLAGPRAYNEQFF,TGCGCCAGCAGCTTGGCGGGCCCCCGGGCCTACAATGAGCAGTTCTTC
TRBD1,TRBV19,TRBJ2-1,few,CASRKRGHEQFF,TGTGCCAGTAGGAAAAGGGGGCATGAGCAGTTCTTC
NA,TRBV7-9,TRBJ1-2,NA,CASSLEDSNYGYTF,TGTGCCAGCAGCTTAGAGGACAGTAACTATGGCTACACCTTC
NA,TRBV7-2,TRBJ2-1,few,CASRGVGGQYNEQFF,TGTGCCAGCAGGGGAGTGGGGGGACAGTACAATGAGCAGTTCTTC
NA,TRBV5-6,TRBJ1-6,few,CASSLGTNSPLHF,TGTGCCAGCAGCTTGGGGACTAATTCACCCCTCCACTTT
NA,TRBV6-5,TRBJ1-1,many,CASRNPRLEAFF,TGTGCCAGCAGGAACCCACGGCTCGAAGCTTTCTTT
NA,TRBV23-1,TRBJ2-6,few,CASSHHRADSGANVLTF,TGCGCCAGCAGTCATCACCGGGCCGACTCTGGGGCCAACGTCCTGACTTTC
NA,TRBV7-2,TRBJ2-5,few,CASTPRDGGAETQYF,TGTGCCAGCACCCCACGCGATGGGGGCGCGGAGACCCAGTACTTC
NA,TRBV6-5,TRBJ2-7,few,CASSYSERVRQYF,TGTGCCAGCAGTTACTCGGAACGGGTGCGGCAGTACTTC
TRBD1,TRBV4-1,TRBJ1-1,few,CASSQGRGGQTEAFF,TGCGCCAGCAGCCAAGGCAGGGGGGGACAGACTGAAGCTTTCTTT
TRBD2,TRBV5-1,TRBJ2-1,many,CASSLGRGGSYNEQFF,TGCGCCAGCAGCTTGGGTCGGGGGGGCTCCTACAATGAGCAGTTCTTC
NA,TRBV4-2,TRBJ2-7,NA,CASSQGTIPGEQYF,TGTGCCAGCAGCCAAGGGACGATCCCGGGCGAGCAGTACTTC
TRBD2,TRBV4-2,TRBJ2-3,NA,CASSQDRRGGSDTQYF,TGTGCCAGCAGCCAAGATCGGCGGGGGGGCTCAGATACGCAGTATTTT
NA,TRBV5-6,TRBJ1-2,NA,CASSATFAYGYTF,TGTGCCAGCAGCGCGACCTTCGCCTATGGCTACACCTTC
TRBD1,TRBV7-2,TRBJ1-2,many,CASSGQGIYGYTF,TGTGCCAGCAGCGGACAGGGGATCTATGGCTACACCTTC
NA,TRBV29-1,TRBJ2-3,few,CSVEPLRDPRVPHTQYF,TGCAGCGTTGAGCCACTCCGGGACCCCCGCGTCCCGCATACGCAGTATTTT
NA,TRBV12-3/TRBV12-4,TRBJ2-5,NA,CASSTLADQETQYF,TGTGCCAGCAGTACTTTAGCGGACCAAGAGACCCAGTACTTC
TRBD2,TRBV18,TRBJ2-7,NA,CASSWTSGTSSYEQYF,TGTGCCAGCTCTTGGACTAGCGGGACGAGCTCCTACGAGCAGTACTTC
NA,TRBV5-1,TRBJ2-5,NA,CASGELARGQETQYF,TGCGCCAGCGGCGAACTTGCTAGAGGTCAAGAGACCCAGTACTTC
TRBD1,TRBV12-3/TRBV12-4,TRBJ1-2,many,CASRRNRQGYGYTF,TGTGCCAGCAGGCGAAACCGACAGGGCTATGGCTACACCTTC
NA,TRBV10-3,TRBJ2-1,NA,CAIKEGPSYNEQFF,TGTGCCATCAAGGAGGGTCCTTCCTACAATGAGCAGTTCTTC
NA,TRBV10-3,TRBJ2-5,many,CAIKDSQETQYF,TGTGCCATCAAAGACAGCCAAGAGACCCAGTACTTC
NA,TRBV14,TRBJ2-3,NA,CASSQVAGIHSDF,TGTGCCAGCAGCCAAGTCGCCGGGATACACTCCGATTTT
TRBD1,TRBV7-9,TRBJ2-4,NA,CASSFRTGLVKNIQYF,TGTGCCAGCAGCTTTCGGACAGGGTTGGTCAAAAACATTCAGTACTTC
NA,TRBV4-1,TRBJ1-4,NA,CASSLRTGTNEKLFF,TGCGCCAGCAGCCTTAGAACAGGGACCAATGAAAAACTGTTTTTT
NA,TRBV19,TRBJ1-2,NA,CASSSESAHGYTF,TGTGCCAGTAGCTCCGAGTCTGCGCATGGCTACACCTTC
NA,TRBV19,TRBJ2-3,few,CASSIGTWRQKSSDTQYF,TGTGCCAGTAGTATAGGGACATGGAGACAAAAATCCAGTGATACGCAGTATTTT
NA,TRBV27,TRBJ1-1,NA,CASSLFGQGSTEAFF,TGTGCCAGCAGTTTATTTGGGCAGGGGAGCACTGAAGCTTTCTTT
NA,TRBV27,TRBJ2-1,few,CASSLSWSFYNEQFF,TGTGCCAGCAGTTTATCCTGGTCGTTCTACAATGAGCAGTTCTTC
TRBD2,TRBV5-1,TRBJ2-3,few,CASTTGLAVSDTQYF,TGCGCCAGCACCACGGGACTAGCAGTGTCAGATACGCAGTATTTT
NA,TRBV7-9,TRBJ2-6,few,CASIDGPSGANVLTF,TGTGCCAGCATTGACGGACCCTCTGGGGCCAACGTCCTGACTTTC
NA,TRBV7-8,TRBJ2-1,few,CASSLGRQALDNNEQFF,TGTGCCAGCAGCTTAGGGAGGCAGGCCCTCGACAACAATGAGCAGTTCTTC
NA,TRBV29-1,TRBJ1-3,few,CSVELAGEGNTIYF,TGCAGCGTTGAATTGGCAGGGGAGGGAAACACCATATATTTT